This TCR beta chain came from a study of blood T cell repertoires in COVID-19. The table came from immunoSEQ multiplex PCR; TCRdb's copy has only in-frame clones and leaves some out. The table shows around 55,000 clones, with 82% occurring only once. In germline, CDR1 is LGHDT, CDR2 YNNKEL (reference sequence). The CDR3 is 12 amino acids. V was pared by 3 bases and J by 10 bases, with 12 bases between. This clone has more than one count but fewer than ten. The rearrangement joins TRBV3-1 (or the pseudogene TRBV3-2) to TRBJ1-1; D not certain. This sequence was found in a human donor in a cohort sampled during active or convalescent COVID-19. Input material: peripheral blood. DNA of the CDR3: TGTGCCAGCAGCCAGACGGACCGGGGAGCTTTCTTT. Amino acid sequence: CASSQTDRGAFF.